These 7 T cell receptor beta chains came from one sample sequenced in a study of blood T cell repertoires in COVID-19. TCRdb's table, derived via immunoSEQ multiplex PCR, lists solely in-frame clones and lacks some. The table includes about 240,000 clones, over 80% detected once. Material: peripheral blood. The receptors stem from a woman aged 60-70 years with active or convalescent COVID-19.

This chain connects TRBV6-1 to TRBJ1-1; weak D call: TRBD1 (6 bases). There are 14 residues in the CDR3. Per the germline V gene, CDR1 is MNHNS and CDR2 is SASEGT. The ends were cut back, 0 bases at V and 7 bases at J, with 12 bases in the middle. CDR3 sequence (DNA): TGTGCCAGCAGTGAAGCGCAAAGGGGGAGTGAAGCTTTCTTT. Protein sequence: CASSEAQRGSEAFF.

V gene TRBV6-6 combines with J gene TRBJ1-1; the D is unclear. Germline values: CDR1 MNHNY, CDR2 SVGAGI (reference sequence). V lost 2 bases, J lost 1 base, and 8 bases lay in between. The CDR3 covers 14 residues. CDR3 sequence (DNA): TGTGCCAGCAGTTACCCTGCCAGGAACACTGAAGCTTTCTTT. Translation gives CASSYPARNTEAFF.

The chain is built from TRBV9 and TRBJ2-4; D might be TRBD2 (7 bases). Trimming removed 5 bases from V and 8 bases from J, with 20 bases in between. Germline loops: CDR1 SGDLS, CDR2 YYNGEE. This CDR3 is built from 15 residues. CDR3 nucleotide sequence: TGTGCCAGCAGTCCATATGGGGGGGCGCAAGACATTCAGTACTTC. This sequence encodes CASSPYGGAQDIQYF.

This clone has just one count. The chain recombines TRBV6-5 with TRBJ2-2; D is perhaps TRBD2 (6 bases). Germline CDR1 and CDR2: MNHEY and SVGAGI. The CDR3 totals 15 residues. Trimming removed 6 bases at V and 1 base at J, with 12 bases between. CDR3 DNA sequence: TGTGCCAGCAGCCACCGGGGGTTGAACACCGGGGAGCTGTTTTTT. Translating it yields CASSHRGLNTGELFF.

This chain uses TRBV3-1 (or the pseudogene TRBV3-2) with TRBJ2-3; D remains ambiguous. Trimming removed 1 base at V and 4 bases at J, with 6 bases between. From germline, CDR1 is LGHDT and CDR2 YNNKEL (reference sequence). The CDR3 spans 13 residues. The CDR3 protein is CASSQAAADTQYF. CDR3 bases: TGTGCCAGCAGCCAAGCCGCGGCAGATACGCAGTATTTT.

This clone was seen a single time. The chain couples TRBV6-5 to TRBJ2-1; 7 bases agree with TRBD2. Per germline, CDR1 MNHEY and CDR2 SVGAGI. V was pared by 2 bases and J by 7 bases, with 11 bases of the junction left unmatched. The CDR3 consists of 16 residues. The CDR3 sequence is CASSYGRGGSGNEQFF. The CDR3, as DNA: TGTGCCAGCAGTTACGGACGAGGCGGGAGCGGAAATGAGCAGTTCTTC.

This chain joins TRBV14 and TRBJ1-6, with D maybe TRBD1 (6 bases). Germline assignment: CDR1 SGHDN and CDR2 FVKESK. Trimming removed 6 bases from V and 7 bases from J, with 13 bases in between. The CDR3 runs to 14 residues. The CDR3 protein is CASRRGGSNSPLHF. The CDR3 nucleotides read TGTGCCAGCAGGAGAGGGGGTTCCAATTCACCCCTCCACTTT.